Listed below are T cell receptor beta chains from one sample, sequenced in a study of T cell changes during pregnancy in multiple sclerosis. Assay: immunoSEQ multiplex PCR; the TCRdb copy retains only in-frame clones and omits some. In the table there are over 80,000 clones, 90% of which are singletons. Specimen: peripheral blood, collected in the second trimester of pregnancy. The receptors shown here come from a female donor in good health, enrolled as a control in a pregnancy study. The CDR3 runs from the conserved cysteine through the conserved F or W. The order of the fields is CDR3 protein, V gene, CDR3 length, J gene.

CDR3 protein: CASSQTRGSYNEQFF; V gene: TRBV4-1; CDR3 length: 15; J gene: TRBJ2-1
CDR3 protein: CASSFVGTGELFF; V gene: TRBV6-6; CDR3 length: 13; J gene: TRBJ2-2
CDR3 protein: CASSRDRVAYNEQFF; V gene: TRBV7-8; CDR3 length: 15; J gene: TRBJ2-1
CDR3 protein: CASSFPPGTGRGRRSYTF; V gene: TRBV7-2; CDR3 length: 18; J gene: TRBJ1-2
CDR3 protein: CATKGREERDTQYF; V gene: TRBV19; CDR3 length: 14; J gene: TRBJ2-3
CDR3 protein: CASSPGTGNQPQHF; V gene: TRBV7-9; CDR3 length: 14; J gene: TRBJ1-5
CDR3 protein: CASSFRGSSQETQYF; V gene: TRBV7-6; CDR3 length: 15; J gene: TRBJ2-5
CDR3 protein: CASSPGLAGADTQYF; V gene: TRBV5-1; CDR3 length: 15; J gene: TRBJ2-3
CDR3 protein: CASAGTGKKLFF; V gene: TRBV27; CDR3 length: 12; J gene: TRBJ1-4
CDR3 protein: CASSLETADNSPLHF; V gene: TRBV6-1; CDR3 length: 15; J gene: TRBJ1-6
CDR3 protein: CASSSDGTYEQYF; V gene: TRBV6-5; CDR3 length: 13; J gene: TRBJ2-7
CDR3 protein: CASSFWQGGSYEQYF; V gene: TRBV7-9; CDR3 length: 15; J gene: TRBJ2-7
CDR3 protein: CASSPGGSGNYEQYF; V gene: TRBV9; CDR3 length: 15; J gene: TRBJ2-7
CDR3 protein: CASSPPGTGIGGEQYF; V gene: TRBV5-1; CDR3 length: 16; J gene: TRBJ2-7
CDR3 protein: CAISELDRGLNYGYTF; V gene: TRBV10-3; CDR3 length: 16; J gene: TRBJ1-2
CDR3 protein: CASSSTEQETQYF; V gene: TRBV6-5; CDR3 length: 13; J gene: TRBJ2-5
CDR3 protein: CASSLVPGGDLYSNQPQHF; V gene: TRBV5-1; CDR3 length: 19; J gene: TRBJ1-5
CDR3 protein: CASSYSKGDSPLHF; V gene: TRBV6-6; CDR3 length: 14; J gene: TRBJ1-6
CDR3 protein: CASNGKGAQDSPLHF; V gene: TRBV19; CDR3 length: 15; J gene: TRBJ1-6
CDR3 protein: CASSLVQYNEQFF; V gene: TRBV7-2; CDR3 length: 13; J gene: TRBJ2-1
CDR3 protein: CASLPGGANTGELFF; V gene: TRBV7-8; CDR3 length: 15; J gene: TRBJ2-2
CDR3 protein: CASSLAGTATYNEQFF; V gene: TRBV7-8; CDR3 length: 16; J gene: TRBJ2-1
CDR3 protein: CASSPGTGEWNEQFF; V gene: TRBV6-1; CDR3 length: 15; J gene: TRBJ2-1
CDR3 protein: CASSGLSQGSYEQYF; V gene: TRBV5-5; CDR3 length: 15; J gene: TRBJ2-7
CDR3 protein: CASSVGDRSNTEAFF; V gene: TRBV9; CDR3 length: 15; J gene: TRBJ1-1
CDR3 protein: CASSGLSSYNEQFF; V gene: TRBV28; CDR3 length: 14; J gene: TRBJ2-1
CDR3 protein: CASSNNYEQYF; V gene: TRBV27; CDR3 length: 11; J gene: TRBJ2-7
CDR3 protein: CASGPRGRGTDTQYF; V gene: TRBV5-8; CDR3 length: 15; J gene: TRBJ2-3
CDR3 protein: CASSFSLPLGQGDSYEQYF; V gene: TRBV11-2; CDR3 length: 19; J gene: TRBJ2-7
CDR3 protein: CASSATGDYNEQFF; V gene: TRBV25-1; CDR3 length: 14; J gene: TRBJ2-1
CDR3 protein: CASSLAGAVGDTQYF; V gene: TRBV6-5; CDR3 length: 15; J gene: TRBJ2-3
CDR3 protein: CASSSSGWGGNTEAFF; V gene: TRBV7-6; CDR3 length: 16; J gene: TRBJ1-1
CDR3 protein: CASSGRGGSGLAKNIQYF; V gene: TRBV9; CDR3 length: 18; J gene: TRBJ2-4
CDR3 protein: CASSSAYSNYGYTF; V gene: TRBV7-2; CDR3 length: 14; J gene: TRBJ1-2
CDR3 protein: CAERQGASDTQYF; V gene: TRBV6-6; CDR3 length: 13; J gene: TRBJ2-3
CDR3 protein: CASSLAGRQLNSPLHF; V gene: TRBV5-1; CDR3 length: 16; J gene: TRBJ1-6
CDR3 protein: CASSSARGQGVGAFF; V gene: TRBV7-6; CDR3 length: 15; J gene: TRBJ1-1
CDR3 protein: CAWRIINNEQFF; V gene: TRBV30; CDR3 length: 12; J gene: TRBJ2-1
CDR3 protein: CASSSLYETGLATNEKLFF; V gene: TRBV27; CDR3 length: 19; J gene: TRBJ1-4
CDR3 protein: CASSLNRAGTEAFF; V gene: TRBV27; CDR3 length: 14; J gene: TRBJ1-1
CDR3 protein: CASSQLGPGTSGVGALHF; V gene: TRBV4-3; CDR3 length: 18; J gene: TRBJ1-6
CDR3 protein: CASSVVNGGLRSEAFF; V gene: TRBV9; CDR3 length: 16; J gene: TRBJ1-1
CDR3 protein: CASSYQGHGQETQYF; V gene: TRBV6-5; CDR3 length: 15; J gene: TRBJ2-5
CDR3 protein: CASSPLGQAFFDYGYTF; V gene: TRBV11-2; CDR3 length: 17; J gene: TRBJ1-2
CDR3 protein: CASRGDESQPQHF; V gene: TRBV6-1; CDR3 length: 13; J gene: TRBJ1-5
CDR3 protein: CASNIGQGYQPQHF; V gene: TRBV19; CDR3 length: 14; J gene: TRBJ1-5
CDR3 protein: CASTLGGGPSGNTIYF; V gene: TRBV7-8; CDR3 length: 16; J gene: TRBJ1-3
CDR3 protein: CASVTGTRYSNQPQHF; V gene: TRBV6-4; CDR3 length: 16; J gene: TRBJ1-5
CDR3 protein: CASSPLIGAGGNEQFF; V gene: TRBV14; CDR3 length: 16; J gene: TRBJ2-1